The TCR beta chain under discussion was sequenced for a study of T cell repertoires in cytomegalovirus infection. Study-wide context: Matching HLA type, along with CMV infection, was indicated by public TCR beta signatures.

Regarding the study as a whole: Dominating the ex vivo response were TCR beta clonotypes that were CMV-specific and HLA-C-restricted.

This clonotype was recorded at least ten times. Its specificity is unknown. From germline, CDR1 is SGHVS and CDR2 FNYEAQ. The CDR3 sequence is 14 residues long. V shed 3 bases and J shed 4 bases, with 10 bases lying between them. TCRdb recomputed calls from the reads with MiXCR, one row per CDR3 protein. This sample carries 170,000 or so distinct CDR3 sequences, approximately 15% of them seen once, and the ten largest clones take 25% to 30%. This receptor was identified in a human donor in good health (CMV status not recorded). Some clones in this sample may be carry-over from other donors' samples. The sequenced sample was PBMCs. The V gene is TRBV7-6, the J gene TRBJ1-5; unclear D gene. In DNA, the CDR3 is TGTGCCAGCAGCTTGGCTCCGAGAAATCAGCCCCAGCATTTT. Amino acid sequence: CASSLAPRNQPQHF.